A selection of T cell receptor beta chains follows, all from one sample in a study of cytomegalovirus exposure and HLA in healthy donors. The method was immunoSEQ multiplex PCR; TCRdb's version includes in-frame clones alone and lacks a portion of them. Among 250,000 to 350,000 clones listed, roughly 90% were seen once. Sequences were obtained from PBMCs. These receptors all stem from a woman between 18 and 30 years old in good health and CMV-seronegative. Each CDR3 is given with its conserved first and last residue. A D gene is named only where the DNA matches it firmly. Some rows have no size entry. The others give once, few or many, or a class for an expanded clone.

>-|TRBD1|TRBV28|TRBJ2-7
CASNRQGVWLGSYEQYF
TGTGCCAGCAATCGACAGGGGGTTTGGTTGGGCTCCTACGAGCAGTACTTC
>-|TRBD2|TRBV2|TRBJ2-7
CASNLAGVKYEQYF
TGTGCCAGCAATCTGGCGGGAGTTAAGTACGAGCAGTACTTC
>-|-|TRBV2|TRBJ2-2
CASTNPGVALFF
TGTGCCAGCACCAACCCCGGTGTCGCGCTGTTTTTT
>-|-|TRBV6-5|TRBJ2-7
CASRTGTYLNYEQYF
TGTGCCAGCAGAACCGGGACATACTTAAACTACGAGCAGTACTTC
>-|TRBD2|TRBV13|TRBJ2-3
CASSLTGLAGDRVGTDTQYF
TGTGCCAGCAGCTTAACCGGACTAGCGGGAGATCGGGTCGGCACAGATACGCAGTATTTT
>-|-|TRBV2|TRBJ2-7
CASLAGTQKYEQYF
TGTGCCAGCCTAGCCGGGACACAGAAATACGAGCAGTACTTC
>few|-|TRBV5-5|TRBJ1-6
CASSWQGVVGNSPLHF
TGTGCCAGCAGCTGGCAGGGTGTGGTAGGGAATTCACCCCTCCACTTT
>-|TRBD2|TRBV27|TRBJ2-1
CASSPGLDGHEQFF
TGTGCCAGCAGTCCGGGACTAGACGGTCATGAGCAGTTCTTC
>few|-|TRBV5-3|TRBJ1-2
CARFRESYGYTF
TGTGCCAGATTTCGGGAATCCTATGGCTACACCTTC
>-|TRBD2|TRBV25-1|TRBJ2-7
CASSDLAGGDYSYEQYF
TGTGCCAGCAGTGATCTAGCGGGAGGAGATTATTCCTACGAGCAGTACTTC
>-|-|TRBV2|TRBJ1-5
CASSVVLRGSNQPQHF
TGTGCCAGCAGTGTGGTCCTCAGGGGCAGCAATCAGCCCCAGCATTTT
>-|TRBD1|TRBV10-3|TRBJ2-1
CAISEGWTGGVHEQFF
TGTGCCATCAGTGAAGGGTGGACAGGGGGCGTCCATGAGCAGTTCTTC
>once|-|TRBV4-2|TRBJ2-7
CASSQGFLVNEQYF
TGTGCCAGCAGCCAAGGATTTTTAGTGAACGAGCAGTACTTC
>-|-|TRBV5-1|TRBJ2-1
CASSLASLGSYNEQFF
TGCGCCAGCAGCTTGGCCTCCCTCGGGTCTTACAATGAGCAGTTCTTC
>few|-|TRBV5-6|TRBJ1-2
CASSPDTGGYTF
TGTGCCAGCAGCCCGGACACTGGTGGCTACACCTTC
>-|TRBD2|TRBV6-5|TRBJ2-7
CASSPGGSGSMEQYF
TGTGCCAGCAGCCCCGGGGGTAGCGGGAGTATGGAGCAGTACTTC
>once|TRBD2|TRBV28|TRBJ2-2
CASSLAGGGSGELFF
TGTGCCAGCAGTTTAGCGGGAGGGGGATCCGGGGAGCTGTTTTTT
>-|TRBD2|TRBV6-1|TRBJ2-7
CASSEELAGGSYEQYF
TGTGCCAGCAGTGAAGAACTAGCGGGAGGCTCCTACGAGCAGTACTTC
>-|-|TRBV28|TRBJ1-2
CASSLPGSLYGYTF
TGTGCCAGCAGTTTACCGGGGAGTCTCTATGGCTACACCTTC
>-|-|TRBV5-6|TRBJ2-7
CASNSPGHSYEQYF
TGTGCCAGCAACTCACCGGGACATTCTTACGAGCAGTACTTC
>-|-|TRBV28|TRBJ1-5
CASRDGGRLSNQPQHF
TGTGCCAGCAGGGACGGGGGGCGATTGAGCAATCAGCCCCAGCATTTT
>once|-|TRBV28|TRBJ2-7
CASSPGSTYEQYF
TGTGCCAGCAGTCCAGGATCTACCTACGAGCAGTACTTC
>-|TRBD1|TRBV9|TRBJ1-1
CASSVFTGGGTEAFF
TGTGCCAGCAGCGTCTTCACAGGGGGCGGCACTGAAGCTTTCTTT
>-|-|TRBV6-5|TRBJ2-2
CASSYFSGELFF
TGTGCCAGCAGTTACTTCAGCGGGGAGCTGTTTTTT
>-|-|TRBV28|TRBJ1-1
CASSPRSEAFF
TGTGCCAGCAGTCCCCGTTCTGAAGCTTTCTTT
>once|-|TRBV5-1|TRBJ2-1
CASSSLGGTYNEQFF
TGCGCCAGCAGCTCCCTCGGGGGGACATACAATGAGCAGTTCTTC
>once|-|TRBV27|TRBJ2-2
CASSWTQGNTGELFF
TGTGCCAGCAGTTGGACACAGGGTAACACCGGGGAGCTGTTTTTT
>once|-|TRBV28|TRBJ1-2
CASSPASGTLNYGYTF
TGTGCCAGCAGTCCAGCATCCGGGACACTTAACTATGGCTACACCTTC
>-|TRBD2|TRBV7-2|TRBJ2-1
CASSSSSGSFDEQFF
TGTGCCAGCAGCTCCTCTAGCGGGAGTTTCGATGAGCAGTTCTTC
>-|TRBD1|TRBV5-5|TRBJ2-7
CASRPWPGGYEQYF
TGTGCCAGCAGGCCCTGGCCAGGGGGCTACGAGCAGTACTTC
>-|-|TRBV7-2|TRBJ2-7
CASSSLASIYEQYF
TGTGCCAGCAGCTCCCTAGCGTCGATCTACGAGCAGTACTTC
>-|TRBD2|TRBV28|TRBJ2-1
CASSSHRLRLAAYNEQFF
TGTGCCAGCAGTTCCCACAGACTTCGACTAGCGGCCTACAATGAGCAGTTCTTC
>-|TRBD1|TRBV5-1|TRBJ2-1
CASSSASGQAYNEQFF
TGCGCCAGCAGTTCTGCTTCTGGACAGGCATACAATGAGCAGTTCTTC
>-|-|TRBV6-5|TRBJ2-1
CASSYEQGGYNEQFF
TGTGCCAGCAGTTACGAGCAGGGTGGGTACAATGAGCAGTTCTTC
>-|TRBD2|TRBV19|TRBJ2-7
CASSKIAGGPGEQYF
TGTGCCAGTAGTAAGATAGCGGGAGGGCCTGGCGAGCAGTACTTC
>few|-|TRBV10-1|TRBJ2-2
CASSGTQGLSTGELFF
TGCGCCAGCAGCGGTACCCAGGGATTAAGCACCGGGGAGCTGTTTTTT
>-|-|TRBV5-4|TRBJ2-7
CASSLPTIYEQYF
TGTGCCAGCAGCCTTCCAACAATCTACGAGCAGTACTTC
>-|TRBD1|TRBV5-1|TRBJ1-1
CASSSQGQGEAFF
TGCGCCAGCAGCTCGCAGGGACAGGGGGAAGCTTTCTTT
>-|-|TRBV28|TRBJ2-7
CASTPGRDYEQYF
TGTGCCAGCACCCCCGGGCGGGACTACGAGCAGTACTTC
>-|-|TRBV28|TRBJ1-1
CASSLAPNTEAFF
TGTGCCAGCAGTTTGGCACCGAACACTGAAGCTTTCTTT
>once|-|TRBV4-1|TRBJ2-1
CASNNPTVSYNEQFF
TGCGCCAGCAATAATCCGACAGTTTCCTACAATGAGCAGTTCTTC
>-|-|TRBV7-9|TRBJ1-2
CASSLDPRTEYGYTF
TGTGCCAGCAGCTTAGATCCCAGGACAGAATATGGCTACACCTTC
>-|TRBD1|TRBV28|TRBJ2-7
CASSVQGAAYEQYF
TGTGCCAGCAGTGTTCAGGGGGCTGCCTACGAGCAGTACTTC
>-|-|TRBV13|TRBJ1-6
CASSLGQNNSPLHF
TGTGCCAGCAGCTTAGGACAAAATAATTCACCCCTCCACTTT
>-|TRBD2|TRBV7-6|TRBJ2-1
CASSLDGRREAQYNEQFF
TGTGCCAGCAGCTTAGACGGAAGGCGGGAGGCCCAATACAATGAGCAGTTCTTC
>few|-|TRBV6-1|TRBJ1-2
CASIPQGGNGYTF
TGTGCCAGCATCCCACAGGGCGGTAATGGCTACACCTTC
>-|-|TRBV18|TRBJ1-2
CASSRTFEHLGYTF
TGTGCCAGCTCACGAACGTTTGAGCACCTTGGCTACACCTTC
>-|-|TRBV27|TRBJ1-1
CASSLRAGINTEAFF
TGTGCCAGCAGTTTAAGGGCAGGGATAAACACTGAAGCTTTCTTT
>-|TRBD2|TRBV4-3|TRBJ2-7
CASSQNPASQTSGRVHEQYF
TGCGCCAGCAGCCAGAACCCCGCTAGCCAGACTAGCGGGAGAGTCCACGAGCAGTACTTC
>-|TRBD2|TRBV15|TRBJ2-7
CATSRDSGLGGTGQYF
TGTGCCACCAGCAGAGATTCCGGACTAGGCGGAACGGGGCAGTACTTC
>-|-|TRBV2|TRBJ1-2
CASSEGDMGPQYYTF
TGTGCCAGCAGTGAAGGGGACATGGGCCCACAATACTACACCTTC